This TCR beta chain was sequenced in a study of beta chain features in type 1 diabetes. As for the study in general: Examined across all samples were roughly 110,000,000 sorted cells.

This clone showed up just a few times. Its matching antigen is unknown. The study, taken as a whole, reports: Healthy donors had naive, central memory and Treg TCRB repertoires that appeared less similar than those seen among patients.

V lost 3 bases to trimming and J lost 7 bases; unmatched junction nucleotides: 16. Germline V CDR1 and CDR2: SGHRS, YFSETQ. The CDR3 spans 17 residues. Every isolated RNA sample was fully reverse transcribed, so sequencing captured expressed TCRB transcripts. Only in-frame clones appear in the TCRdb table, and some are missing; sequencing was by immunoSEQ multiplex PCR. In the table there are under 500,000 clones, about 32% of which are singletons. Sequenced material: naive CD4+ T cells from blood. The J gene is TRBJ2-1, the V gene TRBV5-1; 7 positions agree with TRBD1. The TCR comes from a man aged 18 to 35 in good health. The CDR3 region is CASSWDRQGNLRNEQFF. CDR3 bases: TGCGCCAGCAGCTGGGACAGACAGGGAAATCTTAGGAATGAGCAGTTCTTC. Based on the CDR3 plus reference TRBV5-1 and TRBJ2-1, the full variable domain is KAGVTQTPRYLIKTRGQQVTLSCSPISGHRSVSWYQQTPGQGLQFLFEYFSETQRNKGNFPGRFSGRQFSNSRSEMNVSTLELGDSALYLCASSWDRQGNLRNEQFFGPGTRLTVL.